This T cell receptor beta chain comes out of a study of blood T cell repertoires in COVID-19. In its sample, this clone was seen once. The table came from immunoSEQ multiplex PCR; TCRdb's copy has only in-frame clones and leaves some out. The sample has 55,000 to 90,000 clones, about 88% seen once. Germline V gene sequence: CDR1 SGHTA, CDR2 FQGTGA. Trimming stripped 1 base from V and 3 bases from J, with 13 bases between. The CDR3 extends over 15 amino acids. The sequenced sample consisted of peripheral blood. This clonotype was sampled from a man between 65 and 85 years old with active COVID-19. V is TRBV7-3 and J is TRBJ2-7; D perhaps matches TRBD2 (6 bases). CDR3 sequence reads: CASSLRGERGYEQYF. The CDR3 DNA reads TGTGCCAGCAGCTTAAGGGGGGAACGTGGCTACGAGCAGTACTTC.